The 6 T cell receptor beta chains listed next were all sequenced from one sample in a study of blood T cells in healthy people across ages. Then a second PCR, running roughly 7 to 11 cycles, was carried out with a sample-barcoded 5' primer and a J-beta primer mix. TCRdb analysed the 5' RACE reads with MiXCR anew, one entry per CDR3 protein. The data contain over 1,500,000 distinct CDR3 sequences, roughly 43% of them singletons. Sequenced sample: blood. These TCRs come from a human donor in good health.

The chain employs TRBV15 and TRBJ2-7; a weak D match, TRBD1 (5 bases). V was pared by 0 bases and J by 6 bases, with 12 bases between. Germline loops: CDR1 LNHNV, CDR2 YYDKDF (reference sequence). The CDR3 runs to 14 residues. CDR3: CATSRDTQGSEQYF. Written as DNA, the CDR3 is TGTGCCACCAGCAGAGATACCCAGGGCTCCGAGCAGTACTTC.

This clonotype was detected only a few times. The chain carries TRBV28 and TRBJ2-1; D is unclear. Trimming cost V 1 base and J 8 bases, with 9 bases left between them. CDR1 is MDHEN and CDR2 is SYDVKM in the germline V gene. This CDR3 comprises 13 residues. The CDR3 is CASSLSWADEQFF. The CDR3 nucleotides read TGTGCCAGCAGTTTATCGTGGGCCGATGAGCAGTTCTTC.

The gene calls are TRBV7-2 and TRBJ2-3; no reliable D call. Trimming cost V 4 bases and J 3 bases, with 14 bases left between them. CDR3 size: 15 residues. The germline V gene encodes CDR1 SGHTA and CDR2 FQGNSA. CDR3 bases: TGTGCCAGCAGCTCTTTATTACGACCTACAGATACGCAGTATTTT. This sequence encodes CASSSLLRPTDTQYF. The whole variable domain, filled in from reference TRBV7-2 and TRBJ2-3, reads GAGVSQSPSNKVTEKGKDVELRCDPISGHTALYWYRQSLGQGLEFLIYFQGNSAPDKSGLPSDRFSAERTGGSVSTLTIQRTQQEDSAVYLCASSSLLRPTDTQYFGPGTRLTVL.

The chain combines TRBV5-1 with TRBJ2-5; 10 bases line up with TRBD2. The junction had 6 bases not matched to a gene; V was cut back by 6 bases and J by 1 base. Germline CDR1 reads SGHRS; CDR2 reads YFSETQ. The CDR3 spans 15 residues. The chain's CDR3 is CASTAVAGGQETQYF. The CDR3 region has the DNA TGCGCCAGCACGGCAGTAGCGGGGGGCCAAGAGACCCAGTACTTC.

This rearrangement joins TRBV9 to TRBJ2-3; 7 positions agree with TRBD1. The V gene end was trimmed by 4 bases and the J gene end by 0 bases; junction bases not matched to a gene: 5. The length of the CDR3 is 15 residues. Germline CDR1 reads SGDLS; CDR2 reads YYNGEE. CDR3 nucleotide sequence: TGTGCCAGCAGCAACAGGGGCCCCAGCACAGATACGCAGTATTTT. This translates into CASSNRGPSTDTQYF.

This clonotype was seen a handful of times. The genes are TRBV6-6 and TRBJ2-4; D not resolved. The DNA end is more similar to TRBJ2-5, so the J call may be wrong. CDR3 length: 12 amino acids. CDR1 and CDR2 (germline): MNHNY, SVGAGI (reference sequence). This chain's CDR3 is CASSYNKETQYF. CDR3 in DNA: TGTGCCAGCAGTTATAACAAAGAGACCCAGTACTTC.